This T cell receptor (beta chain) derives from a study of blood T cell repertoires in COVID-19. About the research overall: PBMCs, B-cell-depleted T cells, or T cells provided the cDNA or gDNA that made up the material.

This CDR3 spans 15 amino acids. The germline gives CDR1 PRHDT, CDR2 FYEKMQ (reference sequence). The J segment lost 0 bases and the V segment lost 4 bases, leaving 4 bases of the junction unmatched. Cohorts were based on clinical histories the participants reported. Authors' processing steps: Nucleated cell counts were estimated from reference gene primer amplification. Profiling relied on immunoSEQ multiplex PCR, and the TCRdb table lists in-frame clones only, not all of them. The DNA gave D and trimming, while V, J and clone size come from that table. The repertoire holds roughly 250,000 clones, with 75% to 90% as singletons.

The chain has TRBV13 and TRBJ2-3, with 7 bases fitting TRBD1. Sample: PBMCs or T cells enriched from blood (not recorded which). This receptor was identified in a woman aged 40 to 55 with acute COVID-19. DNA of the CDR3: TGTGCCAGCAGCTCCTACAGGGGAAGCACAGATACGCAGTATTTT. Amino acid sequence: CASSSYRGSTDTQYF.